The next 7 T cell receptor beta chains were all read from a single sample in a study of T cell repertoires in aging, cancer and after chemotherapy. The template was genomic DNA from peripheral blood, not RNA. Rearranged V-D-J TRB sequences were amplified with a mixed TRB-A/B primer pool. TCRdb itself ran the multiplex PCR reads through MiXCR, one entry per CDR3 protein. Of about 13,000 distinct CDR3 sequences in the sample, less than 30% were seen once. Sequenced: blood. The receptors stem from a human donor in good health.

This clonotype was seen a single time. The rearrangement joins TRBV6-5 to TRBJ1-6; 8 bases align to TRBD1. V was clipped by 6 bases and J by 8 bases; unmatched bases: 9. There are 15 residues in the CDR3. Germline loops: CDR1 MNHEY, CDR2 SVGAGI. CDR3 nucleotide sequence: TGTGCCAGCAGAACCCCGGGACAGGCATATTCACCCCTCCACTTT. Translation: CASRTPGQAYSPLHF.

This clonotype was seen only a few times. The chain couples TRBV18 to TRBJ1-5; possible D gene TRBD1, 6 bases. This CDR3 region has 16 residues. The germline V gene encodes CDR1 KGHSH and CDR2 LQKENI. Trimming left V 5 bases short and J 2 bases short, with 16 bases between. The CDR3 DNA reads TGTGCCAGCTCATACGACAGGCCCGTTGGCAATCAGCCCCAGCATTTT. Its translation is CASSYDRPVGNQPQHF.

A few counts support this clonotype. CDR3 sequence: CASSLGPVYEQYF. The CDR3 DNA is TGTGCCAGCAGCCTCGGACCTGTCTACGAGCAGTACTTC. The chain links TRBV11-2 to TRBJ2-7; D ambiguous. V gave up 5 bases and J gave up 3 bases, with 11 bases separating them. Germline values: CDR1 SGHAT, CDR2 FQNNGV. The CDR3 has 13 amino acids.

This clonotype was counted only a few times. The CDR3 reads CASRGQGTGELFF. CDR3 coding DNA: TGCGCCAGCAGGGGACAGGGCACCGGGGAGCTGTTTTTT. The chain combines TRBV4-3 with TRBJ2-2; 9 bases align to TRBD1. J gave up 4 bases and V 6 bases, and 0 bases lay outside the gene matches. Germline CDR1 reads LGHNA; CDR2 reads YSLEER. The CDR3 sequence is 13 residues long.

This clonotype was detected a few times. V is TRBV5-4 and J is TRBJ1-2; 8 positions agree with TRBD1. This CDR3 region has 13 residues. J gave up 6 bases and V 4 bases, and 5 bases lay outside the gene matches. Germline V lookup: CDR1 SGHNT, CDR2 YYREEE (reference sequence). The CDR3 region is CASSAGQGDGYTF. CDR3 nucleotide sequence: TGTGCCAGCAGCGCTGGACAGGGTGATGGCTACACCTTC. The full variable domain, with the rest looked up from reference TRBV5-4 and TRBJ1-2, is ETGVTQSPTHLIKTRGQQVTLRCSSQSGHNTVSWYQQALGQGPQFIFQYYREEENGRGNFPPRFSGLQFPNYSSELNVNALELDDSALYLCASSAGQGDGYTFGSGTRLTVV.

This clonotype was counted once. The chain combines TRBV20-1 with TRBJ2-7; 16 positions agree with TRBD2. Trimming took 4 bases from V and 4 from J; bases not matched to a gene: 4. The CDR3 runs 15 residues. Per the germline V gene, CDR1 is DFQATT and CDR2 is SNEGSKA (reference sequence). CDR3 nucleotide sequence: TGCAGTGCTACGCCGGGACTAGCGGGAGGGTACGAGCAGTACTTC. It specifies CSATPGLAGGYEQYF.

The chain is built from TRBV15 and TRBJ1-4; 8 bases are shared with TRBD1. Germline V CDR1 and CDR2: LNHNV, YYDKDF (reference sequence). V trimming: 0 bases; J trimming: 8 bases; junction bases outside the gene matches: 8. The CDR3 loop spans 16 amino acids. For the CDR3, the DNA is TGTGCCACCAGCAGAGATTCCGGGACAGGAGGGGAAAAACTGTTTTTT. It specifies CATSRDSGTGGEKLFF. The whole variable domain, filled in from reference TRBV15 and TRBJ1-4, reads DAMVIQNPRYQVTQFGKPVTLSCSQTLNHNVMYWYQQKSSQAPKLLFHYYDKDFNNEADTPDNFQSRRPNTSFCFLDIRSPGLGDTAMYLCATSRDSGTGGEKLFFGSGTQLSVL.